The 10 T cell receptor beta chains given below trace back to one sample, sequenced in a study of cytomegalovirus exposure and HLA in healthy donors. TCRdb keeps only in-frame clones here, not all; method: immunoSEQ multiplex PCR. This table holds about 82,000 clones, 93% found once. Sample: PBMCs. These receptors all stem from a man aged 18 to 29 in good health and CMV-seronegative.

The chain is built from TRBV5-4 and TRBJ1-1, with D unclear. V lost 7 bases and J lost 0, with 13 bases in between. Looked up from germline, CDR1 is SGHNT and CDR2 is YYREEE (reference sequence). The CDR3 consists of 14 residues. The chain's CDR3 is CASHLDAVNTEAFF. The CDR3 DNA reads as TGTGCCAGCCACTTGGATGCGGTGAACACTGAAGCTTTCTTT.

The chain uses TRBV25-1 and TRBJ1-4, with D unresolved. The CDR3 consists of 16 residues. Germline V gene data show CDR1 as MGHDK and CDR2 as SYGVNS. Trimming pared 7 bases from V and 5 bases from J, leaving 20 bases between. The CDR3 loop is CASTRTIGGKNEKLFF. The CDR3 bases are TGTGCCAGCACCCGCACGATCGGAGGAAAAAATGAAAAACTGTTTTTT.

This chain uses TRBV11-1 with TRBJ2-3; D perhaps matches TRBD2 (5 bases). Trimming took 1 base from V and 2 from J, leaving 10 bases between them. The CDR3 has 15 amino acids. Per germline, CDR1 SGHAT and CDR2 FQDESV (reference sequence). The CDR3 DNA reads as TGTGCCAGCAGCTTAGAGGGAGTCTCCACAGATACGCAGTATTTT. Translation gives CASSLEGVSTDTQYF.

This clone was seen a handful of times. The chain employs TRBV27 and TRBJ2-7; perhaps TRBD2 as D (7 bases). This CDR3 is built from 17 residues. The germline gives CDR1 MNHEY, CDR2 SMNVEV (reference sequence). V lost 1 base to trimming and J lost 4 bases, with 20 bases between them. CDR3 residues: CASSLLGGAGARYEQYF. DNA for the CDR3: TGTGCCAGCAGTTTATTAGGGGGGGCGGGAGCGCGATACGAGCAGTACTTC.

The CDR3 loop is CASSEQPESSYNEQFF. CDR3 nucleotides: TGTGCCAGCAGTGAACAACCAGAAAGCTCCTACAATGAGCAGTTCTTC. This chain connects TRBV6-1 to TRBJ2-1; D is uncertain. This CDR3 has 16 residues. Germline assignment: CDR1 MNHNS and CDR2 SASEGT. V was cut by 2 bases and J by 0 bases, with 11 bases left in between.

The chain joins TRBV19 to TRBJ1-1; possibly TRBD1 for D (5 bases). V lost 3 bases and J lost 4, with 12 bases in between. The CDR3 sequence is 14 residues long. CDR1 LNHDA and CDR2 SQIVND come from the germline V gene (reference sequence). CDR3: CASSIRGIGTEAFF. CDR3 nucleotide sequence: TGTGCCAGTAGTATCCGGGGGATCGGCACTGAAGCTTTCTTT.

The chain combines TRBV29-1 with TRBJ2-1; 7 bases agree with TRBD2. The V gene's germline CDR1 is SQVTM and CDR2 ANQGSEA. The CDR3 has 12 residues. The J segment lost 9 bases and the V segment lost 7 bases, leaving 9 bases of the junction unmatched. The CDR3 DNA reads as TGCAGCGGCGGACTGCCGGGGGGTGAGCAGTTCTTC. Protein: CSGGLPGGEQFF.

V usage is TRBV6-6 and J usage is TRBJ1-4; 7 bases line up with TRBD1. The CDR3 totals 14 residues. Losses at the gene ends were 5 bases for V and 5 bases for J; bases not matched to a gene: 5. Per germline, CDR1 MNHNY and CDR2 SVGAGI (reference sequence). CDR3: CASSTGTVNEKLFF. CDR3 DNA: TGTGCCAGCAGTACCGGGACAGTGAATGAAAAACTGTTTTTT.

The rearrangement uses TRBV19 and TRBJ2-7; D might be TRBD1 (5 bases). V was trimmed by 2 bases and J by 1 base, leaving 9 bases between them. The CDR3 is made up of 14 amino acids. The germline V gene has CDR1 LNHDA and CDR2 SQIVND (reference sequence). The CDR3 here is CASSIQGRSYEQYF. DNA for the CDR3: TGTGCCAGTAGTATACAGGGTCGGTCCTACGAGCAGTACTTC.

V gene TRBV5-6 combines with J gene TRBJ1-1; no firm D call. This CDR3 has 13 residues. V lost 2 bases to trimming and J lost 0 bases, with 5 bases between them. Looked up from germline, CDR1 is SGHDT and CDR2 is YYEEEE. This CDR3 is CASSFFMNTEAFF. The CDR3 bases are TGTGCCAGCAGCTTTTTTATGAACACTGAAGCTTTCTTT. The variable domain in full, completed from reference TRBV5-6 and TRBJ1-1, reads DAGVTQSPTHLIKTRGQQVTLRCSPKSGHDTVSWYQQALGQGPQFIFQYYEEEERQRGNFPDRFSGHQFPNYSSELNVNALLLGDSALYLCASSFFMNTEAFFGQGTRLTVV.